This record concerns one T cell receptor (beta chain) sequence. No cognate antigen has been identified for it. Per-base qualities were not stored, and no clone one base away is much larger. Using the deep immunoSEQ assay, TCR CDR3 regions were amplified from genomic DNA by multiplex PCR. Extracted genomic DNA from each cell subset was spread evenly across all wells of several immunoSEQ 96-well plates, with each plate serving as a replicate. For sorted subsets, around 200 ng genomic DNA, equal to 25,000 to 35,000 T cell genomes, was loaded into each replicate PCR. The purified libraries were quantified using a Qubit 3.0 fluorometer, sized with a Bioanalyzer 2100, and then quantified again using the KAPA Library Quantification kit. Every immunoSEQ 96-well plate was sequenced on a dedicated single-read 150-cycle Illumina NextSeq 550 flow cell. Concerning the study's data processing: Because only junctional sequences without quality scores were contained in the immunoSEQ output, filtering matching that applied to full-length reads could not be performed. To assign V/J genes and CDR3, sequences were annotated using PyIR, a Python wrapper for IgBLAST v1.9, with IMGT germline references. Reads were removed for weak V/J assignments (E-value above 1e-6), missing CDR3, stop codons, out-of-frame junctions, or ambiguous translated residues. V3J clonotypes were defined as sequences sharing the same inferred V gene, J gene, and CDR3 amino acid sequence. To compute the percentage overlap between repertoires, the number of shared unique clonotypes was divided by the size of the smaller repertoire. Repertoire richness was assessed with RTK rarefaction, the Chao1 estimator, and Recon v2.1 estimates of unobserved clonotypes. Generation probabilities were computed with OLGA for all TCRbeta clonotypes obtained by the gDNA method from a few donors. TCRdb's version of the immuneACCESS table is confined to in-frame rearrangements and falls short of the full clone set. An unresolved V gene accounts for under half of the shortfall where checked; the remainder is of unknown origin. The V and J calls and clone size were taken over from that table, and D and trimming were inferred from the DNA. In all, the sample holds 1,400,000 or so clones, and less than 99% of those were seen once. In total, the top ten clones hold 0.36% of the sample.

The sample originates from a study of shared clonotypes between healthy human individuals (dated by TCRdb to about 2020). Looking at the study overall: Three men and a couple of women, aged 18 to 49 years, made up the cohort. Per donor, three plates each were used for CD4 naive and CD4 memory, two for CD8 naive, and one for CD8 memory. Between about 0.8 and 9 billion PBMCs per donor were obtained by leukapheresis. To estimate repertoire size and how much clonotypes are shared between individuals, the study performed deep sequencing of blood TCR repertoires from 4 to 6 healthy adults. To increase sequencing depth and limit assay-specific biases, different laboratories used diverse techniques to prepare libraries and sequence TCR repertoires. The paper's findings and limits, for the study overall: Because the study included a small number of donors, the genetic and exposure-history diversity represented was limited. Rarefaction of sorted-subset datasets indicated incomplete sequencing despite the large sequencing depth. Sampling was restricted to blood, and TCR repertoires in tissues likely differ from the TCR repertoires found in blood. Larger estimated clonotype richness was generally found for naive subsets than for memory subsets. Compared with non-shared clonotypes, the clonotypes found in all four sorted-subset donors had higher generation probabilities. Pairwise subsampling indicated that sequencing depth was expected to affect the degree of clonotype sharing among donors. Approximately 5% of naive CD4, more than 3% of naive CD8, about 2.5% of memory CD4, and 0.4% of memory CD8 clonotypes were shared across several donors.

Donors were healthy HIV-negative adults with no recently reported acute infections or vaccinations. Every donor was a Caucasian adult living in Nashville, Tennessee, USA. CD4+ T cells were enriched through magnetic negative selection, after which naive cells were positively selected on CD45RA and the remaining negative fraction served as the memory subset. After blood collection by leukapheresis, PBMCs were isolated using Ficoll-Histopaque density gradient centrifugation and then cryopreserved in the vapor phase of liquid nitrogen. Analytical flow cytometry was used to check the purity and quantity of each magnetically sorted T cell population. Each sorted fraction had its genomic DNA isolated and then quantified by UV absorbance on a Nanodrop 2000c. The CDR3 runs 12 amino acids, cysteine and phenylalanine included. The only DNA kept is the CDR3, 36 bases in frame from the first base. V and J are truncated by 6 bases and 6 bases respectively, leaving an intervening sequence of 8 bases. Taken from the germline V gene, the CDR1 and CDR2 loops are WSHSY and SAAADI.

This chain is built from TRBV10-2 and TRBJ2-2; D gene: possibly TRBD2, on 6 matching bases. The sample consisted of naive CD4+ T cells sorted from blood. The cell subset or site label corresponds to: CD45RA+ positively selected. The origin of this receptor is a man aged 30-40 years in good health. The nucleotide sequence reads TGCGCCAGCAGCCAGCGGGCCGGGGAGCTGTTTTTT. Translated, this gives CASSQRAGELFF.